This TCR beta chain was documented in a study of blood T cell repertoires in COVID-19. As for the study in general: T cells, B-cell-depleted T cells, or PBMCs supplied cDNA or gDNA.

In the source study's methods: Quantification of nucleated cells was approximated via reference gene primer amplification. The protocol was immunoSEQ multiplex PCR, while the TCRdb copy is restricted to in-frame clones and leaves out a portion. For V, J and clone size, that table is used; D and trimming come from the DNA. Of tens of thousands of clones listed, more than 80% were seen once; the top ten hold about 31%. This clone showed up just a few times. The V segment lost 0 bases and the J segment 7 bases; nucleotides outside the gene matches: 10. CDR3 size: 16 residues. Sequenced sample: peripheral blood. The chain uses TRBV23-1 and TRBJ2-7; TRBD1 agrees at 9 bases. TRBV23-1 falls under the ORF class, with uncertain function. This TCR derives from an elderly woman with acute or convalescent COVID-19. The CDR3 reads CASSQSGGQGCREQYF. CDR3 bases: TGCGCCAGCAGTCAATCAGGGGGACAGGGCTGTCGAGAGCAGTACTTC.